This TCR beta chain was sequenced during a study of T-cell reconstitution after alpha-beta-depleted transplantation in children. Looked up from germline, CDR1 is LGHNA and CDR2 is YSLEER. V was pared by 2 bases and J by 2 bases, with 7 bases of the junction left unmatched. This CDR3 has 16 amino acids. Library preparation (for TCRbeta) was performed with unique molecular identifiers. A single record per CDR3 protein comes from TCRdb applying MiXCR to the PCR reads. The table lists some 640,000 distinct CDR3 sequences, over 15% of them singletons. V is TRBV4-3 and J is TRBJ2-7; 9 bases map to TRBD2. The sequencing here drew on PBMCs from the stem cell graft donor, taken from the stem cell graft. This TCR came from a human donor who donated a stem cell graft to a child with acute myeloid leukemia. The CDR3 DNA sequence: TGCGCCAGCAGCCAAAGCCCTAGCGGGGTTCCCTACGAGCAGTACTTC. Translated, it gives CASSQSPSGVPYEQYF.